This TCR beta chain was identified during a study of CD8 T cells in Susac syndrome. Random hexamers were used to reverse transcribe about 0.45 to 1 ug of RNA. Amplification of TCR beta CDR3 was carried out by immunoSEQ multiplex PCR, which covered 54 Vbeta and 13 Jbeta segments. TCRdb independently ran MiXCR on the immunoSEQ multiplex PCR reads; one entry per CDR3 protein. The sample contains more than 70,000 distinct CDR3 sequences, 90% to 95% of which appear only once. After removal of 1 base from V and 4 bases from J, the junction contained 5 bases not matched to a gene. This CDR3 contains 15 residues. Per germline, CDR1 MNHEY and CDR2 SMNVEV (reference sequence).

Sequencing used CD8+ T cells from PBMCs. This clonotype was obtained from a human donor in good health. The chain carries TRBV27 and TRBJ2-3; TRBD1 matches 7 bases. CDR3 loop: CASSLYRGWADTQYF. In nucleotides, the CDR3 is TGTGCCAGCAGTTTATACAGGGGTTGGGCAGATACGCAGTATTTT.